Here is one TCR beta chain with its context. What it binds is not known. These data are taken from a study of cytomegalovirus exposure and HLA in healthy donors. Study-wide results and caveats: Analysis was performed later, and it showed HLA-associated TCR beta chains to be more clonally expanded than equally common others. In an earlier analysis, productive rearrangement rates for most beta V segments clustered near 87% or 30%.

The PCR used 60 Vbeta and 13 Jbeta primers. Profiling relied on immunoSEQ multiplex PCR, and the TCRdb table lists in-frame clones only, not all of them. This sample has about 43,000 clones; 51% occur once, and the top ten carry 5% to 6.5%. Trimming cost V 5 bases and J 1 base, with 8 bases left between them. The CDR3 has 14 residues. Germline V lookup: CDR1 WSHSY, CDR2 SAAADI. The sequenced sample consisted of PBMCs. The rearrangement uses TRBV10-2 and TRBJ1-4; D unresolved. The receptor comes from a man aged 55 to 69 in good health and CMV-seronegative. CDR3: CASSSLLTNEKLFF. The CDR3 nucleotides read TGCGCCAGCAGTTCTCTTCTAACTAATGAAAAACTGTTTTTT.